These 3 T cell receptor beta chains originate from one sample sequenced in a study of OX40 agonist ivuxolimab in advanced cancers. Sequencing used immunoSEQ multiplex PCR; TCRdb keeps in-frame clones, though not all of them. Counted here are tens of thousands of clones, 79% occurring once; the ten biggest clones make up over 12%. The specimen was CD4+ or CD8+ T cells sorted from blood, collected in a trial of the OX40 agonist ivuxolimab. All receptors derive from an adult with an advanced solid tumor such as melanoma, head and neck, liver or kidney cancer.

The rearrangement links TRBV28 to TRBJ2-3, with D possibly being TRBD2 (6 bases). Looked up from germline, CDR1 is MDHEN and CDR2 is SYDVKM. CDR3 length: 15 amino acids. V lost 10 bases and J lost 0, with 17 bases in between. The CDR3 DNA is TGTGCCACCGCCCGGGCGGGGATGAGCACAGATACGCAGTATTTT. It yields the protein CATARAGMSTDTQYF.

The chain has TRBV19 and TRBJ2-7, with 8 bases that match TRBD2. The CDR3 runs to 14 residues. Germline V gene data show CDR1 as LNHDA and CDR2 as SQIVND (reference sequence). The V and J ends lost 3 bases and 3 bases, in that order; junction bases with no gene match: 4. CDR3 in DNA: TGTGCCAGTAGTATGACGGGGGGGATCTACGAGCAGTACTTC. It is translated as CASSMTGGIYEQYF.

This clone was found once. The chain is built from TRBV10-3 and TRBJ1-4; weak D call: TRBD1 (6 bases). Germline CDR1 is ENHRY and CDR2 is SYGVKD. The CDR3 has 13 residues. Between the trimmed V and J ends, which lost 8 bases and 7 bases, there was a span of 14 bases. The CDR3 coding sequence is TGTGCCATCGGGTCGACAGGATCTGAAAAACTGTTTTTT. Amino acid sequence: CAIGSTGSEKLFF.